The clone carrying this T cell receptor beta chain was seen only a few times. These data are taken from a study of regulatory T cells in long-lasting Graves disease. Both iRepertoire HTBI primers and Arm-PCR of CDR3 regions were used to build the TCR beta libraries. In the original processing: Among the samples, 50 to 80 TRBV and approximately 13 TRBJ segments were identified. In TCRdb, the multiplex PCR reads were re-called with MiXCR into one record per CDR3 protein. These V and J calls rely on TCRdb rather than the paper's analysis. Found here are 350,000 to 500,000 distinct CDR3 sequences, roughly 15% of them singletons; the top ten hold roughly 10%. The CDR3 runs 19 residues. Germline V gene sequence: CDR1 SGHTA, CDR2 FQGNSA. Trimming took 6 bases from V and 1 from J; bases not matched to a gene: 21. Time point reported: newly diagnosed GD, antithyroid drugs for less than 3 months. With RNA extracted from PBMCs as input, the TCR library was made.

These same data were also listed under a study on T cells in Graves' hyperthyroidism and ophthalmopathy. That source reports: Clinical symptoms, serum thyroxine, TRAb, thyroid ultrasound and orbital computed tomography informed diagnoses. Blood also contained most expanded thyroid clonotypes above 0.001. The model anticipated ophthalmopathy a median about 7 months pre-onset.

Sequenced here: peripheral blood mononuclear cells (PBMCs), sampled at new diagnosis, from a patient treated with antithyroid drugs. The V gene is TRBV7-2, the J gene TRBJ2-7; 7 bases are a match to TRBD2. This TCR derives from a woman in her 30s with Graves disease. DNA for the CDR3: TGTGCCAGCAGACCCGAGGGGAGGGGAAGGTGGGAGCGGTCCTACGAGCAGTACTTC. It yields the protein CASRPEGRGRWERSYEQYF.